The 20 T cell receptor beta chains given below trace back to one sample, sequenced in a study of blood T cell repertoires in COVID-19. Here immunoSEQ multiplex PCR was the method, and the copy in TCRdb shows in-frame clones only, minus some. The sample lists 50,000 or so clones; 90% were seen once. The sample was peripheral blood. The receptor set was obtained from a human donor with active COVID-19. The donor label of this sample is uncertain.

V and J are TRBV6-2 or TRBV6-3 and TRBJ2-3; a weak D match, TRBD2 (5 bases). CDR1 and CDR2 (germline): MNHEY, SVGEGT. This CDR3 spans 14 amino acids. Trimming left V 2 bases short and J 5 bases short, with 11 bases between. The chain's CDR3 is CASSYALREDTQYF. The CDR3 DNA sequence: TGTGCCAGCAGTTACGCACTACGGGAAGATACGCAGTATTTT.

The CDR3 nucleotides are TGTGCCAGCAGCGTTGGGTCGGGACTTAGCACAGATACGCAGTATTTT. Protein sequence: CASSVGSGLSTDTQYF. This chain links TRBV9 with TRBJ2-3; D is perhaps TRBD2 (6 bases). This CDR3 contains 16 residues. V was clipped by 2 bases and J by 0 bases, with 13 bases between them. Germline-derived CDR1 and CDR2 are SGDLS and YYNGEE.

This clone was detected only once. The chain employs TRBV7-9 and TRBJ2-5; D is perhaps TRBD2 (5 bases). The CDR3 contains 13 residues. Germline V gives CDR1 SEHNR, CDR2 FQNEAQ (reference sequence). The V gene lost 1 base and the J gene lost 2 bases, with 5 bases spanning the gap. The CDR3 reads CASSLGGQETQYF. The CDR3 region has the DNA TGTGCCAGCAGCTTAGGAGGGCAAGAGACCCAGTACTTC.

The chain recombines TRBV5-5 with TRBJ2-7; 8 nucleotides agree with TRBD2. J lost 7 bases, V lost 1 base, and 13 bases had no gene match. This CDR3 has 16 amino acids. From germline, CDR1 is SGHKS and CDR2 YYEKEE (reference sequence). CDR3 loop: CASSLSGGGPFGEQYV. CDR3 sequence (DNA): TGTGCCAGCAGCTTGTCGGGCGGGGGGCCTTTCGGGGAGCAGTACGTC.

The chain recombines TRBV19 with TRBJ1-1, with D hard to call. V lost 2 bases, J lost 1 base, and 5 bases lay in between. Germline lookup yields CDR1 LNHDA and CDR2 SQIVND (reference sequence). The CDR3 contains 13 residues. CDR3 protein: CASSITGNTEAFF. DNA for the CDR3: TGTGCCAGTAGTATAACGGGGAACACTGAAGCTTTCTTT.

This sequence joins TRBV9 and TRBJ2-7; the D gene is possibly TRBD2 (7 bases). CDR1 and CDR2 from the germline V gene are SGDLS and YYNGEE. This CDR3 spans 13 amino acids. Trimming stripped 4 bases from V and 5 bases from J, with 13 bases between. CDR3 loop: CASSRQGGDEQYF. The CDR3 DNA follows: TGTGCCAGCAGCCGCCAAGGGGGGGACGAGCAGTACTTC.

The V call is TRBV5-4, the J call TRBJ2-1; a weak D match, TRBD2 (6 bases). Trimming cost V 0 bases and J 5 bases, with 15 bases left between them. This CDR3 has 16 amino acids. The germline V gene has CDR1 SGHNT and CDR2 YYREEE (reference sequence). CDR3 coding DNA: TGTGCCAGCAGCTTGGACCCTAGCGCCCCAGACAATGAGCAGTTCTTC. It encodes CASSLDPSAPDNEQFF.

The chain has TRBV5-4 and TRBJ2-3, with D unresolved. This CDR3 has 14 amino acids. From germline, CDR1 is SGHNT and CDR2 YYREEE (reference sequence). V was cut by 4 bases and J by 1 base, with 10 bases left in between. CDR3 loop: CASSGGMGTDTQYF. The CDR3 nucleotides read TGTGCCAGCAGCGGCGGTATGGGCACAGATACGCAGTATTTT.

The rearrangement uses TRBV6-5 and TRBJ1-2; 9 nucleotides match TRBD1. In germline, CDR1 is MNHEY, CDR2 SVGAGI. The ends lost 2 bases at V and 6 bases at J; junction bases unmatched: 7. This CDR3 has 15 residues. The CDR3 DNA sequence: TGTGCCAGCAGTTACGCGGGACAGGGATGGCATGGCTACACCTTC. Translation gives CASSYAGQGWHGYTF.

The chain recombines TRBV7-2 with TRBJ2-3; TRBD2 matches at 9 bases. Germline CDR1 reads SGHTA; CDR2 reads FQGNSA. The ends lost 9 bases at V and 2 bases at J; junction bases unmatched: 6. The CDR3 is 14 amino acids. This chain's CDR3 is CARDSGLATDTQYF. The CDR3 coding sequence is TGTGCCAGGGATTCGGGACTAGCCACAGATACGCAGTATTTT. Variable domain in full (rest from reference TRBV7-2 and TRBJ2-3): GAGVSQSPSNKVTEKGKDVELRCDPISGHTALYWYRQSLGQGLEFLIYFQGNSAPDKSGLPSDRFSAERTGGSVSTLTIQRTQQEDSAVYLCARDSGLATDTQYFGPGTRLTVL.

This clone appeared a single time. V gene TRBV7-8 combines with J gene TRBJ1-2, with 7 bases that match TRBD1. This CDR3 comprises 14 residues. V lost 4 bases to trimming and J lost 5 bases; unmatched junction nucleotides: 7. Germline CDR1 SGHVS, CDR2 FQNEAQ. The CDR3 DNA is TGTGCCAGCAGCTCCTCCGGGACAGCGTATGGCTACACCTTC. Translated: CASSSSGTAYGYTF.

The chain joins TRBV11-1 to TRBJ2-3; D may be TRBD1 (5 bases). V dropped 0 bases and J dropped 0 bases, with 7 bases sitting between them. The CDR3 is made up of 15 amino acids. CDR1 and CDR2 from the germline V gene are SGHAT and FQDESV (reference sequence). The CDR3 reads CASSLAGQSTDTQYF. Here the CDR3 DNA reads TGTGCCAGCAGCTTAGCGGGGCAAAGCACAGATACGCAGTATTTT.

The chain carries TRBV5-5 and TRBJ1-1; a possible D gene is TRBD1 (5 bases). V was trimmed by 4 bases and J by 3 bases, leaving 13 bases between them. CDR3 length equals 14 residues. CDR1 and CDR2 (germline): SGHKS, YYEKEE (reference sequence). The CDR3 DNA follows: TGTGCCAGCAGCCGTTTGGGGGGATACACTGAAGCTTTCTTT. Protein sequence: CASSRLGGYTEAFF.

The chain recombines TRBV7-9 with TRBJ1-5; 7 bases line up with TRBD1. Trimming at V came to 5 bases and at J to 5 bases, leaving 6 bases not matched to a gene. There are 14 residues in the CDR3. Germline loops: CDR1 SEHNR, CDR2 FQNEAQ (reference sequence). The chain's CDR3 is CASSTTGKDQPQHF. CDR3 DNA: TGTGCCAGCAGCACGACAGGGAAAGATCAGCCCCAGCATTTT.

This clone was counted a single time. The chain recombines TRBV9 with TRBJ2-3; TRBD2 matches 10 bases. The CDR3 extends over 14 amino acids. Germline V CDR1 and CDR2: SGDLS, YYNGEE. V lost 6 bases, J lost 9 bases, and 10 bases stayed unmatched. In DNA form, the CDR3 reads TGTGCCAGCACCCCTGGGCTAGCGGGGGAGACGCAGTATTTT. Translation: CASTPGLAGETQYF.

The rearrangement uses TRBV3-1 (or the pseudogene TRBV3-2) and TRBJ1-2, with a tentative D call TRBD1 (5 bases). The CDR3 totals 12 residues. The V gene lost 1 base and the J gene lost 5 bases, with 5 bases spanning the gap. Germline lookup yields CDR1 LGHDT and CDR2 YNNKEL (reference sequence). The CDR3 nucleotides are TGTGCCAGCAGCCAAGGACAGTATGGCTACACCTTC. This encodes CASSQGQYGYTF.

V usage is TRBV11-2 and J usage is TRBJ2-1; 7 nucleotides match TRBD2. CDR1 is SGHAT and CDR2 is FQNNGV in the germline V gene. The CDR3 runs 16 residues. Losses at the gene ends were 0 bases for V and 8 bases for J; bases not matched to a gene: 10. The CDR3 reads CASSLDLGTILHEQFF. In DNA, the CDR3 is TGTGCCAGCAGCTTAGATCTGGGGACTATATTGCATGAGCAGTTCTTC. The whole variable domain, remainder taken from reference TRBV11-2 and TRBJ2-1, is EAGVAQSPRYKIIEKRQSVAFWCNPISGHATLYWYQQILGQGPKLLIQFQNNGVVDDSQLPKDRFSAERLKGVDSTLKIQPAKLEDSAVYLCASSLDLGTILHEQFFGPGTRLTVL.

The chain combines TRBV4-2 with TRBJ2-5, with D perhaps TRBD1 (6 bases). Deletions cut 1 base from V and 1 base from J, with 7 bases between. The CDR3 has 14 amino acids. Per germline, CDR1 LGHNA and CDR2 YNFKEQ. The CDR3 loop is CASSQVRGQETQYF. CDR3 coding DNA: TGTGCCAGCAGCCAAGTCAGGGGCCAAGAGACCCAGTACTTC.

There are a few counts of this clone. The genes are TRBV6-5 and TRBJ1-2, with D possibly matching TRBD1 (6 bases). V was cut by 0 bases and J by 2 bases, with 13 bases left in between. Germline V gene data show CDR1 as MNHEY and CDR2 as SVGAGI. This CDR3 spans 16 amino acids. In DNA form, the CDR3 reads TGTGCCAGCAGTTACTCTCTCCCGGACAGCAACTATGGCTACACCTTC. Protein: CASSYSLPDSNYGYTF.

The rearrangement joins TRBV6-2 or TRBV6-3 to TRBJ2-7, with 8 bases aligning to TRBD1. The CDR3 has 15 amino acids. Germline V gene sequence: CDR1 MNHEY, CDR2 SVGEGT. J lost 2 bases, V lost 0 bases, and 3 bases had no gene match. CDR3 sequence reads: CASSYSGTGPYEQYV. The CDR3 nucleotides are TGTGCCAGCAGTTACTCTGGGACAGGTCCCTACGAGCAGTACGTC.